One sample yielded the 17 T cell receptor beta chains listed below, sequenced in a study of blood T cell repertoires in COVID-19. Produced via immunoSEQ multiplex PCR; TCRdb's table is partial and in-frame only. Among tens of thousands of clones, around 88% were seen once, and the ten largest hold around 7.2%. Material: peripheral blood. Receptor source: an elderly woman with acute or convalescent COVID-19.

V usage is TRBV12-3 or TRBV12-4 and J usage is TRBJ1-1; D is perhaps TRBD1 (5 bases). The CDR3 extends over 13 amino acids. With 6 bases removed from V and 0 bases from J, the gap between germline ends came to 8 bases. CDR3 amino acids: CASRRQMNTEAFF. As DNA, the CDR3 is TGTGCCAGCAGACGACAGATGAACACTGAAGCTTTCTTT.

This chain links TRBV19 with TRBJ1-5; no clear D. Germline CDR1 and CDR2: LNHDA and SQIVND (reference sequence). Trimming cost V 2 bases and J 2 bases, with 7 bases left between them. The CDR3 covers 14 residues. CDR3 amino acids: CASSIIRGNQPQHF. CDR3 DNA sequence: TGTGCCAGTAGTATAATCCGCGGCAATCAGCCCCAGCATTTT.

This clone has just a few counts. V and J are TRBV18 and TRBJ1-3; tentatively, D is TRBD1 (6 bases). The CDR3 loop spans 13 amino acids. Trimming shortened V by 6 bases and J by 4 bases, and 10 bases separated the two germline ends. Germline values: CDR1 KGHSH, CDR2 LQKENI. The CDR3 region is CASSTDRGNTIYF. The CDR3 coding sequence is TGTGCCAGCTCCACGGACAGAGGAAACACCATATATTTT.

This clone was recorded once. Here the CDR3 reads CASSTGLAGSTDTQYF. CDR3 sequence (DNA): TGTGCCAGCAGCACCGGACTAGCGGGCAGCACAGATACGCAGTATTTT. V gene TRBV5-8 combines with J gene TRBJ2-3, with TRBD2 matching over 11 bases. Germline V gene data show CDR1 as SGHTS and CDR2 as YDEGEE. This CDR3 region has 16 residues. The V segment lost 4 bases and the J segment 0 bases; nucleotides outside the gene matches: 4.

The V and J genes are TRBV3-1 (or the pseudogene TRBV3-2) and TRBJ2-4; no definite D call. Deletions cut 2 bases from V and 6 bases from J, with 5 bases between. This CDR3 contains 12 residues. Germline V gene sequence: CDR1 LGHDT, CDR2 YNNKEL (reference sequence). The CDR3 sequence is CASSQYGNIQYF. CDR3 nucleotide sequence: TGTGCCAGCAGCCAATACGGAAACATTCAGTACTTC.

This rearrangement joins TRBV9 to TRBJ2-6; D possibly corresponds to TRBD2 (5 bases). V was trimmed by 0 bases and J by 11 bases, leaving 18 bases between them. The CDR3 has 16 residues. Germline V gene sequence: CDR1 SGDLS, CDR2 YYNGEE. CDR3 sequence (DNA): TGTGCCAGCAGCGTAGAAGGTAGAGGACCCGGGGACGTCCTGACTTTC. The encoded protein is CASSVEGRGPGDVLTF.

The rearrangement joins TRBV2 to TRBJ2-2; TRBD2 matches at 10 bases. Germline trimming cut 8 bases from V and 5 bases from J; bases unmatched to any gene: 5. Germline V gene lookup returns CDR1 SNHLY and CDR2 FYNNEI. The CDR3 sequence is 14 residues long. DNA for the CDR3: TGTGCCAGCGGCGCTAGCGGGAGAACCGGGGAGCTGTTTTTT. Encoded protein: CASGASGRTGELFF.

The CDR3 DNA follows: TGTGCCAGCAGCCCCTTTAATGAAAAACTGTTTTTT. Its translation is CASSPFNEKLFF. The rearrangement joins TRBV11-2 to TRBJ1-4; no clear D gene. CDR3 length: 12 amino acids. CDR1 SGHAT and CDR2 FQNNGV come from the germline V gene. Trimming stripped 5 bases from V and 4 bases from J, with 5 bases between.

V is TRBV6-5 and J is TRBJ1-1, with 7 bases matching TRBD1. The V segment lost 2 bases and the J segment 11 bases; nucleotides outside the gene matches: 8. The CDR3 sequence is 13 residues long. Germline-derived CDR1 and CDR2 are MNHEY and SVGAGI. CDR3 bases: TGTGCCAGCAGTTACCGGACAGGCGTGAGTGCTTTCTTT. This translates into CASSYRTGVSAFF.

The chain combines TRBV5-1 with TRBJ1-4; D is possibly TRBD1 (5 bases). In germline, CDR1 is SGHRS, CDR2 YFSETQ. The CDR3 is 14 amino acids. Trimming pared 7 bases from V and 5 bases from J, leaving 15 bases between. In DNA, the CDR3 is TGCGCCAGCTCTCCCAGGGATCCCAATGAAAAACTGTTTTTT. Amino acid sequence: CASSPRDPNEKLFF.

The V call is TRBV6-2 or TRBV6-3, the J call TRBJ1-5; a weak D match, TRBD1 (5 bases). Trimming shortened V by 5 bases and J by 5 bases, and 10 bases separated the two germline ends. Germline V lookup: CDR1 MNHEY, CDR2 SVGEGT. This CDR3 is built from 13 residues. The CDR3 loop reads CASSLPTDQPQHF. The CDR3 nucleotides are TGTGCCAGCAGTCTTCCGACAGATCAGCCCCAGCATTTT.

The chain combines TRBV4-3 with TRBJ2-7; possible D gene TRBD2, 5 bases. This CDR3 has 15 amino acids. With 4 bases removed from V and 4 bases from J, the gap between germline ends came to 17 bases. Germline V gene lookup returns CDR1 LGHNA and CDR2 YSLEER. CDR3 residues: CASSRSLAGGYEQYF. DNA for the CDR3: TGCGCCAGCAGCCGTTCCCTCGCCGGAGGTTACGAGCAGTACTTC.

With regard to this clone: A read error may account for a junction end that differs from germline. The genes are TRBV7-7 and TRBJ2-2; no reliable D call. Germline loops: CDR1 SSHAT, CDR2 FNYEAQ (reference sequence). This CDR3 is built from 13 residues. Here the CDR3 reads CASSLMQSGELFF. In DNA, the CDR3 is TGTGCTAGCAGCTTAATGCAGTCCGGGGAGCTGTTTTTT.

This clone was detected only a few times. The V call is TRBV4-3, the J call TRBJ1-4; 7 positions match TRBD1. Germline-derived CDR1 and CDR2 are LGHNA and YSLEER. Unmatched junction bases numbered 10, after V lost 4 bases and J lost 8 bases. The CDR3 length is 15 residues. The CDR3 DNA reads as TGCGCCAGCAGCCGCAGAACAGGGGATTGGGAAAAACTGTTTTTT. The encoded protein is CASSRRTGDWEKLFF.

About this clone: Other DNA sequences of this sample code for an identical CDR3. V usage is TRBV30 and J usage is TRBJ1-1, with 7 bases fitting TRBD1. The germline V gene has CDR1 GTSNPN and CDR2 SVGIG (reference sequence). The CDR3 runs to 12 residues. Trimming removed 2 bases from V and 3 bases from J; junction bases left unmatched: 0. The CDR3 nucleotides read TGTGCCTGGAGTACAGGGGACACTGAAGCTTTCTTT. Translation: CAWSTGDTEAFF.

Concerning this clone itself: Germline and junction disagree at one end, which may indicate a read error. The V call is TRBV30, the J call TRBJ1-3; 9 positions agree with TRBD1. Germline CDR1 reads GTSNPN; CDR2 reads SVGIG (reference sequence). The CDR3 covers 12 residues. In DNA form, the CDR3 reads TGTGCCTGCTACCGGGACAGGGCCCCTCTTGGATTT. This translates into CACYRDRAPLGF.

The table lists this clone with a count of one. The chain combines TRBV6-5 with TRBJ2-7; 9 nucleotides match TRBD2. J lost 5 bases, V lost 7 bases, and 9 bases had no gene match. The germline V gene encodes CDR1 MNHEY and CDR2 SVGAGI. The CDR3 runs to 14 residues. For the CDR3, the DNA is TGTGCCAGCAAGTTAGCGGGAGCGGCTAACGAGCAGTACTTC. Its protein is CASKLAGAANEQYF.